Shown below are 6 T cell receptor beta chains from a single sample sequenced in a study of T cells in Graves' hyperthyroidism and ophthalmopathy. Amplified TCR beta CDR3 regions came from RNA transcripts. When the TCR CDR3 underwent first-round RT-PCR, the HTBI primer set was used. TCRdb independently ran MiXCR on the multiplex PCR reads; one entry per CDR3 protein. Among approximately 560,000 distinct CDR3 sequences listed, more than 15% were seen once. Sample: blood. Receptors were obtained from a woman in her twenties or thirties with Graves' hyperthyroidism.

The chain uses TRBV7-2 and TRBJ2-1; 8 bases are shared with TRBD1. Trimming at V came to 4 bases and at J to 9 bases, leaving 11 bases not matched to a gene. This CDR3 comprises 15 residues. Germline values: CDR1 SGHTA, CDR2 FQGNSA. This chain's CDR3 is CASSSRPDRVVEQFF. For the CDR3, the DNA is TGTGCCAGCAGCTCCCGCCCGGACAGGGTGGTTGAGCAGTTCTTC.

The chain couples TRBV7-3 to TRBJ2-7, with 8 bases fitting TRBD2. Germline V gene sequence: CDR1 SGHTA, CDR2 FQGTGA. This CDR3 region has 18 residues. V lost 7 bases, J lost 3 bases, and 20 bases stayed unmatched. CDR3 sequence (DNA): TGTGCCAGCACGCCTGGGGCCCGGGGAGCGGGAGACGGCTACGAGCAGTACTTC. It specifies CASTPGARGAGDGYEQYF.

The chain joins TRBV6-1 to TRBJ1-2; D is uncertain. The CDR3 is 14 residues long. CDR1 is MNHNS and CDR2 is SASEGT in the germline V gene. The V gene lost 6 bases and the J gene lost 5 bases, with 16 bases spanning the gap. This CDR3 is CASRGSSLGYGYTF. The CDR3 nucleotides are TGTGCCAGCAGGGGCAGCTCGCTTGGATATGGCTACACCTTC.

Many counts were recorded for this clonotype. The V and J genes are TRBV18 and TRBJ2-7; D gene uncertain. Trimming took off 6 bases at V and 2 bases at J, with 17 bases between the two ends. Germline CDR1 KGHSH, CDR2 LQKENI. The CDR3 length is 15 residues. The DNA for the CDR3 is TGTGCCAGCTCTCCGTCGGCCCCGGTCCCCTACGAGCAGTACTTC. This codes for CASSPSAPVPYEQYF.

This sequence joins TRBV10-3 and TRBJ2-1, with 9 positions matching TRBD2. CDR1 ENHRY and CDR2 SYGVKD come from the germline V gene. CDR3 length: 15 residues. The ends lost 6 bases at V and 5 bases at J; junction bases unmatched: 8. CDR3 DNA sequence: TGTGCCATCAGCAACAGACTAGCGGAGGACAATGAGCAGTTCTTC. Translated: CAISNRLAEDNEQFF.

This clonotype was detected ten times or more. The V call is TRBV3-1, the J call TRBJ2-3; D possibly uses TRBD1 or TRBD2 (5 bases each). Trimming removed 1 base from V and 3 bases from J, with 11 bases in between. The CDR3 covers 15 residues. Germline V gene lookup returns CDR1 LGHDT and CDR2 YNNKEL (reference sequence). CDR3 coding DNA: TGTGCCAGCAGCCAAGTCTGGGGGATGACAGATACGCAGTATTTT. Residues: CASSQVWGMTDTQYF.